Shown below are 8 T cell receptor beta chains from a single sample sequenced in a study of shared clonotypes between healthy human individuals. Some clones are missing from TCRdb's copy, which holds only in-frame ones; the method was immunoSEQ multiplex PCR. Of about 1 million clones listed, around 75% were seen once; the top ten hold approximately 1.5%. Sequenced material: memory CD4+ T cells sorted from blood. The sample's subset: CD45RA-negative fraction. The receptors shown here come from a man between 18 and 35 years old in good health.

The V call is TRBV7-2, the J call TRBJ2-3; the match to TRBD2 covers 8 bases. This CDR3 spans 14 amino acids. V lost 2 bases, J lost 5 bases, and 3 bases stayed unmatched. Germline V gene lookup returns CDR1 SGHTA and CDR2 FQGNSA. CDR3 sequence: CASSLSGSLDTQYF. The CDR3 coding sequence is TGTGCCAGCAGCTTAAGCGGGAGTTTAGATACGCAGTATTTT.

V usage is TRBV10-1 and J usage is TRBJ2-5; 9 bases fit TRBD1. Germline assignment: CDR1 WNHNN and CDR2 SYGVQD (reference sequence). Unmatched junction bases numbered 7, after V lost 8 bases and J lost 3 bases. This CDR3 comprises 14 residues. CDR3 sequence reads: CASPDRGVEETQYF. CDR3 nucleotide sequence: TGCGCCAGCCCGGACAGGGGAGTTGAAGAGACCCAGTACTTC.

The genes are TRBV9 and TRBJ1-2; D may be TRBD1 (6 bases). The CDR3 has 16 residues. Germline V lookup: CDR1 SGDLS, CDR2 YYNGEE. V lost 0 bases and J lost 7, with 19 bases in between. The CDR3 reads CASSVGLFTGAGGYTF. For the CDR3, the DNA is TGTGCCAGCAGCGTAGGGCTATTTACGGGGGCGGGTGGCTACACCTTC.

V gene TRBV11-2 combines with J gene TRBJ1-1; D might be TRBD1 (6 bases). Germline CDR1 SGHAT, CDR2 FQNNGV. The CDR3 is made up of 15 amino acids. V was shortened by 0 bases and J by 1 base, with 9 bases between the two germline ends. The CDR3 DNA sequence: TGTGCCAGCAGCTTAGATCCCAGGGGGAACACTGAAGCTTTCTTT. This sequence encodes CASSLDPRGNTEAFF.

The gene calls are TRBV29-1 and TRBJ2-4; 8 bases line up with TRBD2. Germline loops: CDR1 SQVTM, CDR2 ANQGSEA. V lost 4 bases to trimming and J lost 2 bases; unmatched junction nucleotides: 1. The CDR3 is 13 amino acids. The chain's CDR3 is CSVVAGSKNIQYF. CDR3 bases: TGCAGCGTTGTAGCGGGGTCCAAAAACATTCAGTACTTC.

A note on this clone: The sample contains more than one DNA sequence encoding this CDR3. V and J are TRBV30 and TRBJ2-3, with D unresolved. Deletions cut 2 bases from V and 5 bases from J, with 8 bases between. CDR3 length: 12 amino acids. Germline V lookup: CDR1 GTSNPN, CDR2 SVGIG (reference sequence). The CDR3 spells CAWSLAGDTQYF. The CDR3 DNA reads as TGTGCCTGGAGTTTAGCCGGAGATACGCAGTATTTT.

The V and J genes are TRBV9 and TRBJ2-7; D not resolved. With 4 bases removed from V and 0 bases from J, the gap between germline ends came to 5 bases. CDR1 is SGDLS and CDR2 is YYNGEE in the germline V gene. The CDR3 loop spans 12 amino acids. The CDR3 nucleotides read TGTGCCAGCAGCTTCACCTCCTACGAGCAGTACTTC. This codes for CASSFTSYEQYF. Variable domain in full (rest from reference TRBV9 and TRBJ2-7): DSGVTQTPKHLITATGQRVTLRCSPRSGDLSVYWYQQSLDQGLQFLIQYYNGEERAKGNILERFSAQQFPDLHSELNLSSLELGDSALYFCASSFTSYEQYFGPGTRLTVT.

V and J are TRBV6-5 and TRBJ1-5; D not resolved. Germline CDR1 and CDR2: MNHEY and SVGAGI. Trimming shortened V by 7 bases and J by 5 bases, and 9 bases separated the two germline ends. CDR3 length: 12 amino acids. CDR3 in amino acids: CASKGKDQPQHF. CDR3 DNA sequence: TGTGCCAGCAAAGGAAAAGATCAGCCCCAGCATTTT.